The rows below give T cell receptor beta chains drawn from one sample of a study of T-cell memory formation after mild COVID-19. From the 5' RACE reads, TCRdb called clonotypes with MiXCR, one entry per CDR3 protein. The sample has roughly 620,000 distinct CDR3 sequences, roughly 18% seen once; the top ten hold 12%. What was sequenced was PBMCs or a T cell subset sorted from them (not recorded which). Receptors were obtained from an adult woman who had mild COVID-19 (a few samples of this study predate the infection). Cell type and time point are not known. CDR3s include the opening cysteine and the closing phenylalanine or tryptophan.

TRBJ1-1 TRBV10-3 CAISDNSGNTEAFF
TRBJ1-5 TRBV7-9 CASSLSVGRSSNQPQHF
TRBJ2-7 TRBV29-1 CSVVGLAGSPEQYF
TRBJ2-3 TRBV5-6 CASSLLRDTDTQYF
TRBJ2-3 TRBV7-2 CATLRGTSGPSTDTQYF
TRBJ1-4 TRBV7-2 CASSLNPNEKLFF
TRBJ2-1 TRBV7-8 CASSSGRATLGEQFF
TRBJ2-1 TRBV29-1 CSVEGTYNEQFF
TRBJ1-1 TRBV12-3/TRBV12-4 CASSAGQGLTEAFF
TRBJ2-3 TRBV21-1 CASSLLSSGRPHFEDTQYF
TRBJ2-3 TRBV5-1 CASSPEEGFSTDTQYF
TRBJ2-2 TRBV7-6 CASSLIGGSGELFF
TRBJ1-3 TRBV25-1 CASSPTGGPGNTIYF
TRBJ2-3 TRBV6-6 CASSYRGTATDTQYF
TRBJ1-2 TRBV18 CASSPPARNYGYTF
TRBJ2-2 TRBV24-1 CATSESRGTSTGELFF
TRBJ2-5 TRBV12-3/TRBV12-4 CASRGIGSPSPYF
TRBJ2-1 TRBV4-1 CASRVAGNEQFF
TRBJ1-3 TRBV15 CATSRVRTGPGNTIYF
TRBJ1-4 TRBV7-9 CASSLPGATTQTGKLFF
TRBJ1-5 TRBV13 CASSRGSQGGNQPQHF
TRBJ2-2 TRBV4-1 CASSQDFPPRMRTGELFF
TRBJ2-7 TRBV6-6 CASSRTALTPTYEQYF
TRBJ2-1 TRBV30 CAWTPLGQGSYNEQFF
TRBJ2-5 TRBV21-1 CASSKPGLGETQYF
TRBJ2-7 TRBV29-1 CSVEDHGQSYEQYF
TRBJ1-2 TRBV29-1 CSVGGLSYGYTF
TRBJ2-4 TRBV7-3 CASSWGSAGEGNIQYF
TRBJ2-7 TRBV7-2 CASSFEVGGPWEQYF
TRBJ2-7 TRBV6-4 CASSTDGLGEQYF
TRBJ2-1 TRBV5-1 CASSLNGLGDEQFF
TRBJ2-7 TRBV6-2/TRBV6-3 CASTNPRWRSYEQYF
TRBJ2-3 TRBV10-3 CAISGNLDTQYF
TRBJ2-3 TRBV28 CASSWTGRTDTQYF
TRBJ2-2 TRBV5-1 CASSLAGGATGELFF
TRBJ2-2 TRBV9 CASSVDPGVVTGELFF
TRBJ2-3 TRBV12-3/TRBV12-4 CASSLALTGSSSTDTQYF
TRBJ1-1 TRBV5-1 CASSWDSPNTEAFF